The text below deals with one TCR beta chain. As yet, its antigen is unknown. The entry originates in a study of blood T cells in healthy people across ages. Study information: For every two T cells, template switching captured about one barcoded beta molecule.

Broader study findings: Diversity figures based on one million T cells were deemed too low.

A J-beta primer mix and a sample-barcoded 5' primer were used in a second PCR of about 7 to 12 cycles. One entry per CDR3 protein results from TCRdb running MiXCR on the 5' RACE reads. Among approximately 900,000 distinct CDR3 sequences listed, about 28% were seen once. CDR1 is ENHRY, CDR2 SYGVKD, per germline. The CDR3 has 14 amino acids. The V gene lost 4 bases and the J gene lost 8 bases, with 14 bases spanning the gap. These data also formed part of another study, on T cells of mothers and their children.

The genes are TRBV10-3 and TRBJ1-4; D unresolved. This sequence originates from a woman aged 40 to 50 in good health. Sequenced input: blood. The DNA for the CDR3 is TGTGCCATCAGTGGTTCCGGAAAGGGAGAAAAACTGTTTTTT. It encodes CAISGSGKGEKLFF.